The T cell receptor (beta chain) described here comes from a study of cytomegalovirus exposure and HLA in healthy donors. Study-level background: Earlier work reported 90 million to 120 million unique TCR beta sequences from about 200 million T cells. Regarding the study as a whole: The productive fraction for most TCR beta V segments was about 87% or about 30% in an earlier analysis. Across all donors, roughly uniform sequencing depth was an assumption of the presence/absence analyses. A later analysis linked a missense variant in DCLRE1C to the trimming of TCR beta V and J genes.

As for this clone: Its target is not known.

Researchers ran the PCR with 60 Vbeta and 13 Jbeta primers. Sequencing used immunoSEQ multiplex PCR; TCRdb keeps in-frame clones, though not all of them. The repertoire consists of under 40,000 clones, with 85% to 95% occurring once and the leading ten covering approximately 2.4%. Looked up from germline, CDR1 is KGHSH and CDR2 is LQKENI. V lost 3 bases and J lost 0, with 8 bases in between. CDR3 size: 15 residues. The chain joins TRBV18 to TRBJ2-2; TRBD1 is a possible D gene (6 bases). The source of this sequence is a woman younger than 35 in good health and CMV-seronegative. Material for sequencing was PBMCs. The CDR3, as DNA: TGTGCCAGCTCACCCGGACAGTCGAACACCGGGGAGCTGTTTTTT. This translates into CASSPGQSNTGELFF.